One sample yielded the 4 T cell receptor beta chains listed below, sequenced in a study of T-cell memory formation after mild COVID-19. TCRdb reanalysed the 5' RACE reads using MiXCR and keeps one entry per CDR3 protein. Here the sample spans around 400,000 distinct CDR3 sequences, approximately 24% being singletons. Sequencing input: PBMCs or a T cell subset sorted from them (not recorded which). The receptors shown here come from an adult woman who had mild COVID-19 (a few samples of this study predate the infection). Cell type and time point are not known.

This clonotype was counted only a few times. The CDR3 loop is CASSPGTGYRPETQYF. For the CDR3, the DNA is TGTGCCAGCAGTCCCGGGACAGGCTACCGCCCGGAGACCCAGTACTTC. V usage is TRBV27 and J usage is TRBJ2-5; 8 nucleotides match TRBD1. The CDR3 is made up of 16 amino acids. CDR1 MNHEY and CDR2 SMNVEV come from the germline V gene (reference sequence). V was pared by 5 bases and J by 5 bases, with 13 bases of the junction left unmatched.

The CDR3 here is CASSQGHRTNEKLFF. CDR3 DNA: TGTGCCAGCAGCCAAGGTCACCGTACTAATGAAAAACTGTTTTTT. V and J are TRBV4-2 and TRBJ1-4; D not resolved. V was trimmed by 1 base and J by 2 bases, leaving 8 bases between them. In germline, CDR1 is LGHNA, CDR2 YNFKEQ. This CDR3 contains 15 residues.

This clonotype has just a few counts. The chain links TRBV7-2 to TRBJ2-1, with a possible D match to TRBD1 (5 bases). The V and J ends lost 2 bases and 4 bases respectively, with 18 bases between them. CDR3 length: 17 residues. Germline V gives CDR1 SGHTA, CDR2 FQGNSA. In DNA, the CDR3 is TGTGCCAGCAGCTTAATGGGGTCGGCAGGGTCTTACAATGAGCAGTTCTTC. Translation gives CASSLMGSAGSYNEQFF. Together with reference TRBV7-2 and TRBJ2-1, the CDR3 gives the full variable domain: GAGVSQSPSNKVTEKGKDVELRCDPISGHTALYWYRQSLGQGLEFLIYFQGNSAPDKSGLPSDRFSAERTGGSVSTLTIQRTQQEDSAVYLCASSLMGSAGSYNEQFFGPGTRLTVL.

This chain uses TRBV27 with TRBJ2-7, with a weak D call TRBD2 (6 bases). Looked up from germline, CDR1 is MNHEY and CDR2 is SMNVEV (reference sequence). The CDR3 spans 12 residues. V was clipped by 6 bases and J by 3 bases, with 9 bases between them. CDR3 sequence (DNA): TGTGCCAGCAGAAGGGGACTCTACGAGCAGTACTTC. Encoded protein: CASRRGLYEQYF.